The 8 T cell receptor beta chains presented below share a single source sample, sequenced in a study of blood T cell repertoires in COVID-19. Generated by immunoSEQ multiplex PCR, the TCRdb table keeps only in-frame clones and is missing some. The repertoire includes about 330,000 clones, approximately 92% of them detected once, and 15% to 20% sits in the top ten. Sequences were obtained from PBMCs or T cells enriched from blood (not recorded which). Source of these receptors: a woman in her 30s who had recovered from COVID-19.

This clone has more than one count but fewer than ten. V and J are TRBV6-5 and TRBJ2-7; 10 bases are a match to TRBD2. In germline, CDR1 is MNHEY, CDR2 SVGAGI. The length of the CDR3 is 16 residues. V dropped 4 bases and J dropped 1; count of bases not matched to a gene: 7. The CDR3 DNA is TGTGCCAGCAGTTTGACTAGCGGGTACCCTTCCTACGAGCAGTACTTC. Encoded protein: CASSLTSGYPSYEQYF.

V is TRBV7-6 and J is TRBJ1-3, with a tentative D call TRBD1 (6 bases). Germline CDR1 reads SGHVS; CDR2 reads FNYEAQ. V gave up 2 bases and J gave up 0 bases, with 11 bases separating them. The CDR3 contains 16 residues. This CDR3 is CASSLNYRDSGNTIYF. The DNA for the CDR3 is TGTGCCAGCAGCTTAAATTACAGGGACTCTGGAAACACCATATATTTT. The variable domain in full, with the rest retrieved from reference TRBV7-6 and TRBJ1-3, is GAGVSQSPRYKVTKRGQDVALRCDPISGHVSLYWYRQALGQGPEFLTYFNYEAQQDKSGLPNDRFSAERPEGSISTLTIQRTEQRDSAMYRCASSLNYRDSGNTIYFGEGSWLTVV.

The chain carries TRBV9 and TRBJ2-1; 7 nucleotides match TRBD1. Germline V gene lookup returns CDR1 SGDLS and CDR2 YYNGEE. V shed 3 bases and J 2 bases; nucleotides not matched to a gene: 5. The CDR3 is 15 amino acids. The CDR3 loop is CASSASGTAYNEQFF. The CDR3 DNA sequence: TGTGCCAGCAGCGCTTCGGGGACAGCCTACAATGAGCAGTTCTTC. Filled out from reference TRBV9 and TRBJ2-1, the complete variable domain reads DSGVTQTPKHLITATGQRVTLRCSPRSGDLSVYWYQQSLDQGLQFLIQYYNGEERAKGNILERFSAQQFPDLHSELNLSSLELGDSALYFCASSASGTAYNEQFFGPGTRLTVL.

The chain joins TRBV5-6 to TRBJ2-5; possible D gene TRBD1, 5 bases. V lost 6 bases, J lost 5 bases, and 11 bases lay in between. The CDR3 spans 12 residues. Germline CDR1 reads SGHDT; CDR2 reads YYEEEE. The CDR3 coding sequence is TGTGCCAGCACCAGGGAAAGTGAGACCCAGTACTTC. Amino acids: CASTRESETQYF.

V is TRBV20-1 and J is TRBJ2-7, with D possibly being TRBD2 (6 bases). Trimming removed 3 bases from V and 2 bases from J, with 11 bases in between. This CDR3 region has 13 residues. Germline loops: CDR1 DFQATT, CDR2 SNEGSKA (reference sequence). The DNA for the CDR3 is TGCAGTGCTAGTGCCGGGAGAGCCTACGAGCAGTACTTC. It codes for CSASAGRAYEQYF.

This clone was recorded once. J is TRBJ2-7 and V is TRBV5-6; 7 nucleotides align to TRBD2. Germline V gene data show CDR1 as SGHDT and CDR2 as YYEEEE. The V segment lost 6 bases and the J segment 3 bases; nucleotides outside the gene matches: 3. The CDR3 runs to 12 residues. The CDR3 nucleotides read TGTGCCAGCATTGGGGGGGACTACGAGCAGTACTTC. It specifies CASIGGDYEQYF.

This chain joins TRBV4-1 and TRBJ1-3; D remains unclear. Trimming stripped 6 bases from V and 0 bases from J, with 9 bases between. This CDR3 has 14 amino acids. In germline, CDR1 is MGHRA, CDR2 YSYEKL. DNA of the CDR3: TGCGCCAGCAGTACTGAGAGCTCTGGAAACACCATATATTTT. Its translation is CASSTESSGNTIYF.

The V and J genes are TRBV18 and TRBJ2-3; no reliable D call. The V gene's germline CDR1 is KGHSH and CDR2 LQKENI. V was pared by 0 bases and J by 4 bases, with 5 bases between. CDR3 length: 13 amino acids. This CDR3 reads CASSPPSADTQYF. CDR3 DNA sequence: TGTGCCAGCTCACCACCGAGTGCAGATACGCAGTATTTT.